This T cell receptor (beta chain) was captured by sequencing in a study of cytomegalovirus exposure and HLA in healthy donors (dated 2017 in TCRdb). A note on the overall study: An earlier analysis of approximately 640 of the donors reported 250 to 350 Gb of sequence data and roughly 110 million unique TCR beta sequences from 150 million to 200 million T cells. An early release covering some 640 HLA-typed donors comprised roughly 300 gigabases of sequencing data and 85 million to 100 million unique TCR sequences. The genetic ancestry cluster associated with self-reported Caucasian donors included roughly four fifths of the 398 genotyped donors. The study aimed to test whether cataloging public T cell receptors could reveal signatures of past pathogen exposure. The study used immunosequencing to profile the T cell repertoires of some 600 subjects and linked those repertoires to cytomegalovirus serostatus. A separate validation cohort of some 130 different subjects was used in addition to the roughly 670-subject first cohort. To predict cytomegalovirus infection status, the study brought together high-throughput TCR immunosequencing, statistical association of individual TCRs with disease status, and machine learning. In a later analysis, previously published TCR beta repertoires from several hundred donors were re-analyzed and high-resolution HLA genotyping was added so that TCR occurrence patterns could be studied. Rather than using new phenotypic data, the later analysis identified candidate immune exposures from TCR beta sequences and from how often those sequences occurred across donors. To decide whether each TCR beta V gene segment behaved as functional or pseudogenic, an earlier analysis of some 600 of the donors relied on high-throughput TCR beta sequencing. Alongside the repertoire data, information on donor age, sex, ethnicity and CMV serostatus was compiled. A later genetic analysis took genome-wide SNP genotypes for about three fifths of the 666 donors and used that subset as a discovery cohort. All discovery cohort repertoires had been generated on a single sequencing platform. HLA typing included class I and class II loci at four-digit resolution. Typing coverage differed by locus: A, B, C, DRB1 and DQB1 were typed in roughly 620-630 donors, DQA1 in about 560, DPA1 in approximately 610, and DPB1 in about 450. Roughly five DR-DQ haplotypes were handled as single units for association and clustering, since linkage in the cohort was strong. Among around 400 genotyped donors of the cohort, an average of approximately 220,000 unique TCR beta nucleotide sequences was sequenced per donor, of which roughly 17% were non-productive. On the study overall, not on this receptor specifically: The earlier analysis of 587 of the donors excluded some 16 rarely observed V segments, including chromosome 9 orphons, because counts were too low. In a later analysis, most CMV-associated TCR beta chains were found to appear HLA-restricted, with HLA associations seemingly driven largely by CMV exposure. In the study, around 160 TCR beta chains were listed as associated with cytomegalovirus. Across donors, most TCR sequences were observed very rarely, whereas some public TCRs were present in many individuals. According to a later analysis, TCR association rates differed among HLA loci, with DRB1 alleles showing the most associated TCRs and HLA-C alleles showing the fewest. V-gene and J-gene trimming of TCR beta chains was associated with a missense DCLRE1C variant in a later genetic analysis, and the association was replicated in an independent cohort. Several of the top co-occurrence clusters appeared to be linked to parvovirus B19, influenza, CMV and Epstein-Barr virus, according to a later analysis. In a later analysis, HLA-associated TCR beta chains were found to be more clonally expanded and to have lower generation probabilities than equally common non-associated chains. According to the authors, the approach could potentially be generalized to other disease states and immunological phenotypes. Because some donors lacked HLA typing at each locus, the association tests relied only on the typed subset. A further reported finding was that TCR beta sequences accurately predicted the HLA-A and HLA-B alleles for most subjects in the first cohort. A later analysis associated approximately 17,000 TCR beta sequences with specific HLA alleles at a false discovery rate of 0.05. This cohort had only TCR beta chains sequenced, and the lack of alpha or paired-chain data limited which features could be detected. In vitro tests confirmed that a few of the cytomegalovirus-associated TCR beta chains recognize cytomegalovirus antigens. A cluster of highly shared sequence variants was judged likely to represent a technical artifact of the sequencing pipeline. The only immune exposure information available for the cohort was CMV serostatus. According to a later genetic analysis, donors in an Asian-associated ancestry cluster had fewer N-insertions in productive TCRs than the approximately 710-donor mean. Linkage disequilibrium might explain the correlated functional status among segregating V segments, but an unknown experimental factor could not be excluded. Assigning TCR associations to individual alleles was difficult when HLA alleles, especially DR and DQ, strongly co-occurred. Sequencing depth was assumed to be roughly uniform across donors in the presence/absence analyses, though that assumption may not hold. The classifier was reported to diagnose cytomegalovirus status with high specificity and sensitivity in both the original cohort and the validation cohort. In an earlier analysis of about 540 of the donors, most TCR beta V segments were observed in productive rearrangements about 90% or about 30% of the time, broadly matching IMGT annotations.

Comment on this clone: Its antigen target is currently unknown. Nothing much larger sits one base from this clone, and base qualities are not available.

Receptor amplification or capture employed the immunoSEQ multiplex PCR assay. For the multiplex PCR, a mixture combining 60 forward primers for TCR Vbeta segments and 13 reverse primers for TCR Jbeta segments was used. A multiplex PCR assay on genomic DNA amplified the CDR3 region of rearranged TCR beta genes. The amplified TCR beta libraries were sequenced on the Illumina HiSeq System as 87-base-pair reads. Per the authors' processing: Across the 670 or so repertoires, a later analysis counted 60 million to 90 million unique TCR beta chains, 9.5 million to 12 million of which were shared by at least two donors. Raw reads were error-corrected and collapsed into unique sequences by a nearest-neighbor algorithm in which closely related sequences were merged to remove PCR and sequencing errors. To assign V, D and J gene segments, CDR3 sequences were aligned to IMGT reference sequences. For a sequence to be retained, at least a six-nucleotide match to both a V gene segment and a J gene segment was required. A rearrangement was called productive if the CDR3 had no stop codons and remained in frame with V and J, and every other rearrangement was called non-productive. Following IMGT convention, CDR3 was defined as the stretch from the second conserved V-encoded cysteine up to the conserved J-encoded phenylalanine. The earlier analysis of 587 of the donors excluded any sequence lacking an unambiguous match to a single V gene segment. In an earlier analysis of about 590 of the donors, a V segment was called functional when productive rearrangements were above 56.7%, and segregating when the standard deviation between donors exceeded 5%. A statistical classification framework was developed to diagnose cytomegalovirus status using the catalog of TCR beta chain sequences. In a later analysis, V and J genes were assigned by comparing TCR nucleotide sequences against IMGT/GENE-DB human TR gene sequences. Using the TCRdist pipeline, a later analysis assigned CDR3 sequences along with most-parsimonious VDJ recombination scenarios. In a later analysis, each TCR beta chain was defined by its CDR3 amino acid sequence together with its V-gene family, and reads without a unique V-gene family were excluded. As a way to deal with suspected cross-contamination and a sequencing artifact, a later analysis dropped 450 to 700 nucleotide sequences that were highly shared and had low generation probability. A later analysis calculated a clonal expansion index for each public chain from normalized within-repertoire ranks of inferred template counts. Generation probabilities in a later analysis came from a VDJ recombination model fitted to out-of-frame rearrangements, and those results were checked against IGoR. A later analysis scored TCR-TCR, TCR-HLA and TCR-CMV co-occurrence with hypergeometric tests, applying a repertoire-size bias correction to TCR pairs. False discovery rates were estimated in a later analysis by permuting HLA or CMV assignments 20 times. In a later analysis, co-occurring TCRs were grouped using DBSCAN, with TCRdist sequence similarity added in when clustering inside HLA-allele-positive subsets. Co-occurrence clustering excluded repertoires with fewer than 30,000 or more than 120,000 public chains, plus five with anomalous nucleotide sharing. The source is immuneACCESS, and TCRdb retained only in-frame sequences with V and J called. Part of the clones is not carried over; for the studies checked, unresolved V genes explain less than half of this, and the remainder is unexplained. Clone size and the V and J calls come from that table; the DNA yielded D and trimming. The sample data list 200,000 to 250,000 clones, and around 83% of these were observed just once. Together, the top ten hold 1.1% to 1.5% of the sample.

The cohort was made up of about 610 healthy bone marrow donors. At the time of sampling, all cohort members were nominally healthy, though unrecorded immune exposures were likely present. The donor tested CMV seronegative, placing the donor among the 350 to 400 seronegative members of the cohort. Each donor provided a peripheral blood sample, and peripheral blood mononuclear cells were used for TCR beta sequencing. Genomic DNA extraction from the blood cell samples was performed with the Qiagen DNeasy Blood Extraction Kit. This TCR was recovered from a girl aged 10-17 years in good health and CMV-seronegative. Sequencing was performed on PBMCs.

The DNA is as follows: TGTGCCTGGAGTCCTGCGGGGGGGGGAATAAACTATGGCTACACCTTC. Its translation is CAWSPAGGGINYGYTF. Here the chain combines TRBV30 and TRBJ1-2; tentative D gene TRBD1, with 5 bases matching. The junction carries 18 bases between V and J, which are trimmed by 2 bases and 2 bases respectively. Including cysteine and phenylalanine, the CDR3 has 16 amino acids. The read is trimmed to its CDR3 DNA, 48 bases read in frame from base 1. CDR1 and CDR2, looked up from the germline V gene (reference sequence), are GTSNPN and SVGIG.